This paragraph reports one T cell receptor beta chain. The target antigen is unknown. This sample stems from a study of shared clonotypes between healthy human individuals. Study-level results: Generation of non-shared clonotypes was less probable than generation of clonotypes shared by all four donors.

Clones were sequenced by immunoSEQ multiplex PCR, and TCRdb holds only the in-frame ones, with some missing. The data contain more than 1,200,000 clones, around 98.5% of them singletons. The CDR3 consists of 11 residues. CDR1 and CDR2 from the germline V gene are SQVTM and ANQGSEA. V was cut by 6 bases and J by 3 bases, with 8 bases left in between. The sequence derives from a man younger than 40 in good health. This chain joins TRBV29-1 and TRBJ2-5; D may be TRBD2 (5 bases). What was sequenced was naive CD4+ T cells sorted from blood. Described subset: CD45RA+ positively selected. This CDR3 reads CSVILEETQYF. CDR3 nucleotide sequence: TGCAGCGTCATACTAGAAGAGACCCAGTACTTC. Filled out from reference TRBV29-1 and TRBJ2-5, the complete variable domain reads SAVISQKPSRDICQRGTSLTIQCQVDSQVTMMFWYRQQPGQSLTLIATANQGSEATYESGFVIDKFPISRPNLTFSTLTVSNMSPEDSSIYLCSVILEETQYFGPGTRLLVL.